This T cell receptor (beta chain) was recorded in a study of CD8+ T cells in alopecia areata. Study-level results: While tofacitinib was given, many expanded lesional clones persisted in scalp and blood.

Stated treatment: oral pan-JAK inhibitor, 5-10 mg twice daily. Extracted RNA was reverse transcribed into cDNA, the sequencing template. Sequenced by immunoSEQ multiplex PCR; TCRdb stores in-frame clones only, minus some. This table holds approximately 140,000 clones, about 88% found once. A word on this clone: Antigen: not known.

Germline values: CDR1 MNHEY, CDR2 SVGAGI. The germline V and J ends were trimmed by 4 bases and 7 bases, with 20 bases remaining between them. The CDR3 sequence is 15 residues long. The chain joins TRBV6-5 to TRBJ2-7, with D possibly matching TRBD1 (6 bases). The source was CD8+ T cells sorted from blood, collected at week 4, from a patient treated with tofacitinib. The source is a human donor with alopecia areata. CDR3 region: CASSFRYREFGEQYF. The CDR3, as DNA: TGTGCCAGCAGTTTTCGTTACAGGGAATTCGGAGAGCAGTACTTC.